This is a list of T cell receptor beta chains from one sample in a study of radiation and T cells in renal cell carcinoma. Repertoires were generated with immunoSEQ multiplex PCR, while TCRdb's copy carries only in-frame clones and drops some. The profile shows tens of thousands of clones, roughly 79% of them singletons. This material consisted of blood, taken from a patient whose treatment included radiotherapy and nephrectomy. These receptors all come from a man in his 60s with renal cell carcinoma. CDR3s include the opening cysteine and the closing phenylalanine or tryptophan. A D gene is named only where the DNA matches it firmly. Clone size, where shown, is once, few, many, or a class for clones that have expanded.

d_gene: NA
abundance: many
j_gene: TRBJ1-4
v_gene: TRBV19
CDR3nt: TGTGCCAGTAGTTCTCAGGACGTATCCTATGAAAAACTGTTTTTT
CDR3aa: CASSSQDVSYEKLFF

d_gene: NA
abundance: NA
j_gene: TRBJ2-3
v_gene: TRBV9
CDR3nt: TGTGCCAGCAGCGTAGGCGGTAGCACAGATACGCAGTATTTT
CDR3aa: CASSVGGSTDTQYF

d_gene: TRBD2
abundance: NA
j_gene: TRBJ2-3
v_gene: TRBV5-4
CDR3nt: TGTGCCAGCAGCCAGAGGCGGGAGAGCGGCACAGATACGCAGTATTTT
CDR3aa: CASSQRRESGTDTQYF

d_gene: TRBD2
abundance: NA
j_gene: TRBJ2-1
v_gene: TRBV5-6
CDR3nt: TGTGCCAGCAGCCAGGGACTAGCGTACAATGAGCAGTTCTTC
CDR3aa: CASSQGLAYNEQFF

d_gene: TRBD2
abundance: few
j_gene: TRBJ2-1
v_gene: TRBV19
CDR3nt: TGTGCCAGTAGTATAGGGCTAGCGGGAGGAACTGAGCAGTTCTTC
CDR3aa: CASSIGLAGGTEQFF

d_gene: TRBD1
abundance: NA
j_gene: TRBJ2-3
v_gene: TRBV7-9
CDR3nt: TGTGCCAGTGCTGATGATAAGGGGGCATCAAATACGCAGTATTTT
CDR3aa: CASADDKGASNTQYF

d_gene: TRBD1
abundance: NA
j_gene: TRBJ1-5
v_gene: TRBV7-2
CDR3nt: TGTGCCAGCAGCTCCGGACAGGGGAAGGGTCAGCCCCAGCATTTT
CDR3aa: CASSSGQGKGQPQHF

d_gene: NA
abundance: NA
j_gene: TRBJ1-2
v_gene: TRBV10-3
CDR3nt: TGTGCCATCAGTGAGAACAGAGCGAACTATGGCTACACCTTC
CDR3aa: CAISENRANYGYTF

d_gene: NA
abundance: NA
j_gene: TRBJ2-5
v_gene: TRBV11-3
CDR3nt: TGTGCCAGCAGCTTAGATGAGGTGGAAACCCAGTACTTC
CDR3aa: CASSLDEVETQYF

d_gene: NA
abundance: NA
j_gene: TRBJ1-3
v_gene: TRBV5-1
CDR3nt: TGCGCCAGCAGCTTGGAACAGGGAGTTGGAAACACCATATATTTT
CDR3aa: CASSLEQGVGNTIYF

d_gene: TRBD1
abundance: NA
j_gene: TRBJ2-5
v_gene: TRBV5-1
CDR3nt: TGCGCCAGCAGCATCGGACAGGGGGCTGTAGCAGAGACCCAGTACTTC
CDR3aa: CASSIGQGAVAETQYF

d_gene: TRBD1
abundance: NA
j_gene: TRBJ2-1
v_gene: TRBV6-1
CDR3nt: TGTGCCAGCAGCACCCAGGGGGCGGTGGGCAATGAGCAGTTCTTC
CDR3aa: CASSTQGAVGNEQFF

d_gene: NA
abundance: NA
j_gene: TRBJ2-1
v_gene: TRBV27
CDR3nt: TGTGCCAGCAGTTTAAGGGCGGTAGCTGAGCAGTTCTTC
CDR3aa: CASSLRAVAEQFF

d_gene: NA
abundance: NA
j_gene: TRBJ2-7
v_gene: TRBV6-1
CDR3nt: TGTGCCAGCAGTGAAGCGCTTCTCGGCTTTGGGGGCTACGAGCAGTACTTC
CDR3aa: CASSEALLGFGGYEQYF

d_gene: NA
abundance: NA
j_gene: TRBJ1-2
v_gene: TRBV29-1
CDR3nt: TGCAGCGTTCTATTAGGGGACCGAGGTAGTAATGCTGATGGCTACACCTTC
CDR3aa: CSVLLGDRGSNADGYTF

d_gene: NA
abundance: NA
j_gene: TRBJ2-3
v_gene: TRBV7-2
CDR3nt: TGTGCCAGCAGCTTCATCTCGGCAGATACGCAGTATTTT
CDR3aa: CASSFISADTQYF

d_gene: NA
abundance: NA
j_gene: TRBJ1-4
v_gene: TRBV5-1
CDR3nt: TGCGCCAGCAGCTTGCAGAGCGCAACTAATGAAAAACTGTTTTTT
CDR3aa: CASSLQSATNEKLFF

d_gene: NA
abundance: NA
j_gene: TRBJ1-3
v_gene: TRBV7-9
CDR3nt: TGTGCCAGCAGCCGCCGCCTCTCTGGAAACACCATATATTTT
CDR3aa: CASSRRLSGNTIYF

d_gene: TRBD1
abundance: few
j_gene: TRBJ2-6
v_gene: TRBV10-3
CDR3nt: TGTGCCATCCCGGGACAGGTCATGCGCTCTGGGGCCAACGTCCTGACTTTC
CDR3aa: CAIPGQVMRSGANVLTF

d_gene: TRBD2
abundance: NA
j_gene: TRBJ2-2
v_gene: TRBV29-1
CDR3nt: TGCAGCGTCGCCCTAGCGGGGGGGCTCACCGGGGAGCTGTTTTTT
CDR3aa: CSVALAGGLTGELFF

d_gene: TRBD1
abundance: NA
j_gene: TRBJ2-2
v_gene: TRBV6-6
CDR3nt: TGTGCCAGCACTCAGACAGGGGTTGTCACCGGGGAGCTGTTTTTT
CDR3aa: CASTQTGVVTGELFF

d_gene: TRBD2
abundance: few
j_gene: TRBJ2-5
v_gene: TRBV5-1
CDR3nt: TGCGCCAGCACGGATCGGGGGGGCCGGGAGACCCAGTACTTC
CDR3aa: CASTDRGGRETQYF

d_gene: NA
abundance: NA
j_gene: TRBJ1-3
v_gene: TRBV5-1
CDR3nt: TGCGCCAGCAGCAGCGACCTGGTAGGCTCTGGAAACACCATATATTTT
CDR3aa: CASSSDLVGSGNTIYF

d_gene: NA
abundance: NA
j_gene: TRBJ2-1
v_gene: TRBV15
CDR3nt: TGTGCCACCAGCAGAGAGGGTCTCACGAGCTCCTACAATGAGCAGTTCTTC
CDR3aa: CATSREGLTSSYNEQFF

d_gene: NA
abundance: NA
j_gene: TRBJ1-3
v_gene: TRBV7-8
CDR3nt: TGTGCCAGCAGCCCCGACACCCAGACTTCCACCATATATTTT
CDR3aa: CASSPDTQTSTIYF

d_gene: NA
abundance: NA
j_gene: TRBJ2-5
v_gene: TRBV6-5
CDR3nt: TGTGCCACCTCCGCCGGGGGAGAGACCCAGTACTTC
CDR3aa: CATSAGGETQYF

d_gene: NA
abundance: NA
j_gene: TRBJ2-3
v_gene: TRBV11-2
CDR3nt: TGTGCCAGCAGCTTAATCGGAGGAGATACGCAGTATTTT
CDR3aa: CASSLIGGDTQYF

d_gene: TRBD2
abundance: NA
j_gene: TRBJ2-5
v_gene: TRBV6-1
CDR3nt: TGTGCCAGCAGTGAGGGCCTAGCGGGAGGAGAAGAGACCCAGTACTTC
CDR3aa: CASSEGLAGGEETQYF

d_gene: TRBD1
abundance: NA
j_gene: TRBJ1-6
v_gene: TRBV9
CDR3nt: TGTGCCAGCAGCCGGGACAGGGAGTCCTATAATTCACCCCTCCACTTT
CDR3aa: CASSRDRESYNSPLHF

d_gene: NA
abundance: NA
j_gene: TRBJ1-4
v_gene: TRBV18
CDR3nt: TGTGCCAGCTCACCAGGTGAAAAACTGTTTTTT
CDR3aa: CASSPGEKLFF

d_gene: TRBD1
abundance: NA
j_gene: TRBJ1-1
v_gene: TRBV5-1
CDR3nt: TGCGCCAGCAGGGGGGACAGGGTGAACACTGAAGCTTTCTTT
CDR3aa: CASRGDRVNTEAFF

d_gene: NA
abundance: NA
j_gene: TRBJ2-7
v_gene: TRBV6-5
CDR3nt: TGTGCCAGCAGTGTACTCCCGGGACGGAGCTACGAGCAGTACTTC
CDR3aa: CASSVLPGRSYEQYF

d_gene: TRBD1
abundance: NA
j_gene: TRBJ1-5
v_gene: TRBV28
CDR3nt: TGTGCCAGCAGTAAAGGGCAGGGGGCACACAGCAATCAGCCCCAGCATTTT
CDR3aa: CASSKGQGAHSNQPQHF

d_gene: NA
abundance: few
j_gene: TRBJ1-2
v_gene: TRBV11-2
CDR3nt: TGTGCCAGCAGCTTAGAGGGGACTCCAGGGGACTATGGCTACACCTTC
CDR3aa: CASSLEGTPGDYGYTF

d_gene: NA
abundance: NA
j_gene: TRBJ1-1
v_gene: TRBV11-3
CDR3nt: TGTGCCAGCAGCTCCCAGGGTTATGGCATCACGACTGAAGCTTTCTTT
CDR3aa: CASSSQGYGITTEAFF

d_gene: NA
abundance: NA
j_gene: TRBJ1-5
v_gene: TRBV6-1
CDR3nt: TGTGCCAGCAGTGAAGCGGGAACCAGCAATCAGCCCCAGCATTTT
CDR3aa: CASSEAGTSNQPQHF

d_gene: NA
abundance: NA
j_gene: TRBJ1-4
v_gene: TRBV15
CDR3nt: TGTGCCACCAGCAAGAAGGGGTGGTCCAGGGGCCGCCGCTCAACTAATGAAAAACTGTTTTTT
CDR3aa: CATSKKGWSRGRRSTNEKLFF

d_gene: NA
abundance: NA
j_gene: TRBJ2-2
v_gene: TRBV30
CDR3nt: TGTGCCTGGAGTGTAAACCTGGTTCGAGGAACCGCGAACACCGGGGAGCTGTTTTTT
CDR3aa: CAWSVNLVRGTANTGELFF

d_gene: NA
abundance: few
j_gene: TRBJ1-1
v_gene: TRBV29-1
CDR3nt: TGCAGCGTTGACGGCCCCAAACCCGGCGCTGAAGCTTTCTTT
CDR3aa: CSVDGPKPGAEAFF

d_gene: NA
abundance: NA
j_gene: TRBJ2-6
v_gene: TRBV6-1
CDR3nt: TGTGCCAGCAGAGCGAGGACTGGGGCCAACGTCCTGACTTTC
CDR3aa: CASRARTGANVLTF

d_gene: TRBD2
abundance: NA
j_gene: TRBJ2-5
v_gene: TRBV4-1
CDR3nt: TGCGCCAGCAGCCAAGGGGGAACTAGCGGGGGATACCAAGAGACCCAGTACTTC
CDR3aa: CASSQGGTSGGYQETQYF

d_gene: TRBD1
abundance: NA
j_gene: TRBJ1-1
v_gene: TRBV9
CDR3nt: TGTGCCAGTGACAGGGGATGGGGCACTGAAGCTTTCTTT
CDR3aa: CASDRGWGTEAFF

d_gene: NA
abundance: NA
j_gene: TRBJ1-6
v_gene: TRBV27
CDR3nt: TGTGCCAGCAGTCCCCTAAATTCACCCCTCCACTTT
CDR3aa: CASSPLNSPLHF

d_gene: NA
abundance: few
j_gene: TRBJ2-7
v_gene: TRBV10-3
CDR3nt: TGTGCCATCAGTGAGTCCGCTCTCCTCTCCTACGAGCAGTACTTC
CDR3aa: CAISESALLSYEQYF

d_gene: NA
abundance: NA
j_gene: TRBJ2-6
v_gene: TRBV5-1
CDR3nt: TGCGCCAGCCATTCCGGGGCCAACTCTGGGGCCAACGTCCTGACTTTC
CDR3aa: CASHSGANSGANVLTF

d_gene: NA
abundance: NA
j_gene: TRBJ2-7
v_gene: TRBV13
CDR3nt: TGTGCCAGCAGACCTAGCGACAGAGTCTACGAGCAGTACTTC
CDR3aa: CASRPSDRVYEQYF

d_gene: TRBD1
abundance: NA
j_gene: TRBJ1-5
v_gene: TRBV19
CDR3nt: TGTGCCAGTAGTATAGGACAGGGGGGCAATCAGCCCCAGCATTTT
CDR3aa: CASSIGQGGNQPQHF

d_gene: TRBD2
abundance: few
j_gene: TRBJ2-1
v_gene: TRBV7-3
CDR3nt: TGTGCCAGCAGCCTACGACTAGCGGGCTCCTACAATGAGCAGTTCTTC
CDR3aa: CASSLRLAGSYNEQFF

d_gene: TRBD1
abundance: NA
j_gene: TRBJ1-2
v_gene: TRBV29-1
CDR3nt: TGCAGCGTTGAAGGGCAGGGGGGAGGTGGCTACACCTTC
CDR3aa: CSVEGQGGGGYTF

d_gene: TRBD1
abundance: many
j_gene: TRBJ2-2
v_gene: TRBV2
CDR3nt: TGTGCCAGCAGTGGGACAGGGCCCTACACCGGGGAGCTGTTTTTT
CDR3aa: CASSGTGPYTGELFF

d_gene: NA
abundance: NA
j_gene: TRBJ1-2
v_gene: TRBV7-9
CDR3nt: TGTGCCAGCAGCATAATATCCGACAAGAGCGGACACTATGGCTACACCTTC
CDR3aa: CASSIISDKSGHYGYTF

d_gene: TRBD2
abundance: NA
j_gene: TRBJ2-1
v_gene: TRBV4-1
CDR3nt: TGCGCCAGCAGCCAACCCAGCGGGAACTCCTACAATGAGCAGTTCTTC
CDR3aa: CASSQPSGNSYNEQFF

d_gene: NA
abundance: NA
j_gene: TRBJ1-1
v_gene: TRBV2
CDR3nt: TGTGCCAGCTCCTTCGGAGGCGAGATTGAAGCTTTCTTT
CDR3aa: CASSFGGEIEAFF

d_gene: TRBD2
abundance: NA
j_gene: TRBJ2-1
v_gene: TRBV10-3
CDR3nt: TGTGCCACCGGAGAGAGAGCGGGGATAAGAGTAGGTGAGCAGTTCTTC
CDR3aa: CATGERAGIRVGEQFF

d_gene: NA
abundance: NA
j_gene: TRBJ2-2
v_gene: TRBV9
CDR3nt: TGTGCCAGCAGCCCCCGCCCATTTCCGCCGTACACCGGGGAGCTGTTTTTT
CDR3aa: CASSPRPFPPYTGELFF

d_gene: NA
abundance: once
j_gene: TRBJ1-2
v_gene: TRBV29-1
CDR3nt: TGCAGCGTTGAAGACCGCGACAGGCCCTACTATGGCTACACCTTC
CDR3aa: CSVEDRDRPYYGYTF

d_gene: NA
abundance: NA
j_gene: TRBJ2-2
v_gene: TRBV2
CDR3nt: TGTGCCAGCAGTGTGGGGCTGGGAACCGGGGAGCTGTTTTTT
CDR3aa: CASSVGLGTGELFF

d_gene: NA
abundance: NA
j_gene: TRBJ1-1
v_gene: TRBV7-9
CDR3nt: TGTGCCAGCAGCTTATTGGGATTCGGAGCTTTCTTT
CDR3aa: CASSLLGFGAFF

d_gene: TRBD2
abundance: NA
j_gene: TRBJ2-3
v_gene: TRBV10-3
CDR3nt: TGTGCCATCAGGTCCCGGGGCGGGGGTGGCACAGATACGCAGTATTTT
CDR3aa: CAIRSRGGGGTDTQYF

d_gene: NA
abundance: NA
j_gene: TRBJ2-7
v_gene: TRBV6-1
CDR3nt: TGTGCCAGCAGTGATCGGGGTATCTCCTACGAGCAGTACTTC
CDR3aa: CASSDRGISYEQYF